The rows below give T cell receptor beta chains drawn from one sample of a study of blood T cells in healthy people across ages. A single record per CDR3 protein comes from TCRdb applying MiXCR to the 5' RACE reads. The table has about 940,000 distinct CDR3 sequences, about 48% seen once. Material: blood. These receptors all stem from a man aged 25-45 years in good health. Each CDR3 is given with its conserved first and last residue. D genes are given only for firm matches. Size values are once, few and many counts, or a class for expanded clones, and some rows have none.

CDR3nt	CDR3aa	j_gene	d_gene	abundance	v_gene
TGCGCCAGCAGCCAAATGCTAGCGGTCACCTACGAGCAGTACTTC	CASSQMLAVTYEQYF	TRBJ2-7	TRBD2	-	TRBV4-1
TGTGCCAGCAGCCGGAGGGGGAACTCCTACAATGAGCAGTTCTTC	CASSRRGNSYNEQFF	TRBJ2-1	-	few	TRBV3-1
TGTGCCAGCAGCTTGGAACACCCCTATGGCTACACCTTC	CASSLEHPYGYTF	TRBJ1-2	-	-	TRBV5-5
TGTGCCAGCAGCGTCGTCGGGCCCAGCACAGATACGCAGTATTTT	CASSVVGPSTDTQYF	TRBJ2-3	-	-	TRBV7-2
TGTGCCAGCAGTTTTCTGGGAAGCGAGCAGTACTTC	CASSFLGSEQYF	TRBJ2-7	-	once	TRBV28
TGTGCCATCACGGAAGAGGGGACTATTACTGAAGCTTTCTTT	CAITEEGTITEAFF	TRBJ1-1	-	-	TRBV10-3
TGTGCCAGCAGTGAAAGCTCGGGGGTCTACGAGCAGTACTTC	CASSESSGVYEQYF	TRBJ2-7	-	-	TRBV6-1
TGCAGTGCTCTATTAAACAGGGGCAATCAGCCCCAGCATTTT	CSALLNRGNQPQHF	TRBJ1-5	-	few	TRBV20-1
TGCGCCAGCAGCCAAGAGGGCGCGATAGCGGGGGGCCACACCGGGGAGCTGTTTTTT	CASSQEGAIAGGHTGELFF	TRBJ2-2	TRBD2	few	TRBV4-1
TGTGCCAGAACCCCTTCGGACCCGAGGTTTCACGAGCAGTACTTC	CARTPSDPRFHEQYF	TRBJ2-7	-	few	TRBV21-1
TGCAGCGCGGTACGGGACAGAGGTTTCTATGGCTACACCTTC	CSAVRDRGFYGYTF	TRBJ1-2	TRBD1	-	TRBV29-1
TGCAGCGTTGAAGATAGTAAGGGAACCTACGAGCAGTACTTC	CSVEDSKGTYEQYF	TRBJ2-7	-	many	TRBV29-1
TGCGCCAGCAGCCAAGTCGGACAGCGCCGCTCTGGGGCCAACGTCCTGACTTTC	CASSQVGQRRSGANVLTF	TRBJ2-6	-	few	TRBV4-1
TGTGCCAGCAGTTCGATTCCGGGACTAGGGGACAATGAGCAGTTCTTC	CASSSIPGLGDNEQFF	TRBJ2-1	TRBD2	once	TRBV27
TGCGCCAGCAGTGGTGACAGTGAAAACTATGGCTACACCTTC	CASSGDSENYGYTF	TRBJ1-2	-	-	TRBV10-2
TGTGCCAGCAGCATACAGGAGGCGGACATTCAGTACTTC	CASSIQEADIQYF	TRBJ2-4	-	few	TRBV6-5
TGTGCCAGCAGCGTGCCTGCAACTAATGAAAAACTGTTTTTT	CASSVPATNEKLFF	TRBJ1-4	-	few	TRBV7-9
TGTGCCAGCAGCCCCCGAGAGGGGGCGCGGAATGAGCAGTTCTTC	CASSPREGARNEQFF	TRBJ2-1	TRBD1	-	TRBV4-2
TGTGCCAGCAGCCAAGATGCTCAGCAGGGCTACACCTTC	CASSQDAQQGYTF	TRBJ1-2	-	-	TRBV4-2
TGTGCCAGCAGCCTTGGGGGGACGGGACCCCAAGAGACCCAGTACTTC	CASSLGGTGPQETQYF	TRBJ2-5	-	-	TRBV28
TGCAGTGCTAGAGATGGTACGGAACCCATGGCTAACTATGGCTACACCTTC	CSARDGTEPMANYGYTF	TRBJ1-2	-	-	TRBV20-1
TGTGCCAGCAGTTACCCGGGACTAGTAACCTACGAGCAGTACTTC	CASSYPGLVTYEQYF	TRBJ2-7	TRBD2	-	TRBV6-2/TRBV6-3
TGTGCCAGCAGCTTACTCCCGGGCAGGGCGGATGGCTACACCTTC	CASSLLPGRADGYTF	TRBJ1-2	-	-	TRBV7-9
TGCGCCAGCAGTATTAGCGGGGGCTACGAGCAGTACTTC	CASSISGGYEQYF	TRBJ2-7	TRBD2	-	TRBV5-1
TGTGCCAGCAGCATACTCCTAGCGAATGAGCAGTTCTTC	CASSILLANEQFF	TRBJ2-1	-	-	TRBV7-2
TGTGCCAGTATAGCGGGGGGGCAGAATGAGCAGTTCTTC	CASIAGGQNEQFF	TRBJ2-1	TRBD2	few	TRBV28
TGTGCCTGGAGTGTCCAGGGGGCCTACGAGCAGTACTTC	CAWSVQGAYEQYF	TRBJ2-7	TRBD1	once	TRBV30
TGTGCCATCAAAAAAGAAACAGAGGGGTACATTACCTACGAGCAGTACTTC	CAIKKETEGYITYEQYF	TRBJ2-7	-	-	TRBV10-3
TGTGCCAGCAGCGCCCTGGGATCTGGGATCGGCTCCTACAATGAGCAGTTCTTC	CASSALGSGIGSYNEQFF	TRBJ2-1	-	-	TRBV9
TGTGCCAGCAGCCAAGGGGTGGCGGGTAGCACAGATACGCAGTATTTT	CASSQGVAGSTDTQYF	TRBJ2-3	-	many	TRBV4-1
TGTGCCAGCAGTCGGAACCTCGGGGGCACAGATACGCAGTATTTT	CASSRNLGGTDTQYF	TRBJ2-3	-	-	TRBV12-3/TRBV12-4
TGTGCCAGCACCGGGACAGGGGATATCTCTGGGGCCAACGTCCTGACTTTC	CASTGTGDISGANVLTF	TRBJ2-6	TRBD1	-	TRBV28
TGTGCCAGCAGCAGGGGGGGGCCAGATACGCAGTATTTT	CASSRGGPDTQYF	TRBJ2-3	-	many	TRBV7-2
TGTGCCAGCAGTCCCGGGACGGCAGGATCCCATGGCTACACCTTC	CASSPGTAGSHGYTF	TRBJ1-2	-	few	TRBV7-8
TGTGCCAGCAGCCACAATACAGGGGGCCATGGCTACACCTTC	CASSHNTGGHGYTF	TRBJ1-2	TRBD1	-	TRBV14
TGTGCCAGCAGTTACAGCGGCTACACCTTC	CASSYSGYTF	TRBJ1-2	-	few	TRBV6-6
TGTGCCACCAGTGATTTCCAGGGGGGGTACAATGAGCAGTTCTTC	CATSDFQGGYNEQFF	TRBJ2-1	-	-	TRBV24-1
TGTGCCATCACTACGAGTGATACGCAGTATTTT	CAITTSDTQYF	TRBJ2-3	-	few	TRBV10-3
TGCAGTGCCCTTAACCGGGACTCACCGTACAATGAGCAGTTCTTC	CSALNRDSPYNEQFF	TRBJ2-1	-	few	TRBV20-1
TGCAGTGCTAGAGATATTCAGCTTAGCTCCTACAATGAGCAGTTCTTC	CSARDIQLSSYNEQFF	TRBJ2-1	-	-	TRBV20-1